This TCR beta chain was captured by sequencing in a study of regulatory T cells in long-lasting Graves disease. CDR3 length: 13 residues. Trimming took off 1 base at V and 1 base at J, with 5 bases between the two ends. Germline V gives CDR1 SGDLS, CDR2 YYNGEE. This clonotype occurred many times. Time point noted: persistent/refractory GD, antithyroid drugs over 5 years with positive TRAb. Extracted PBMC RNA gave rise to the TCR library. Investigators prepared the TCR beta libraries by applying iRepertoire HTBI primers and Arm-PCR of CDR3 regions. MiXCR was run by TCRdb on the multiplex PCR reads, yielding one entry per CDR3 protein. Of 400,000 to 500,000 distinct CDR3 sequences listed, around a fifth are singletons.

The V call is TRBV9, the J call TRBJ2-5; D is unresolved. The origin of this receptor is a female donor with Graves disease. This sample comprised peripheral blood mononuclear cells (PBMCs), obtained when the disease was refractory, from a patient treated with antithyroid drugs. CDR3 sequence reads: CASSVTLQETQYF. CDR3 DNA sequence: TGTGCCAGCAGCGTAACCCTCCAAGAGACCCAGTACTTC.